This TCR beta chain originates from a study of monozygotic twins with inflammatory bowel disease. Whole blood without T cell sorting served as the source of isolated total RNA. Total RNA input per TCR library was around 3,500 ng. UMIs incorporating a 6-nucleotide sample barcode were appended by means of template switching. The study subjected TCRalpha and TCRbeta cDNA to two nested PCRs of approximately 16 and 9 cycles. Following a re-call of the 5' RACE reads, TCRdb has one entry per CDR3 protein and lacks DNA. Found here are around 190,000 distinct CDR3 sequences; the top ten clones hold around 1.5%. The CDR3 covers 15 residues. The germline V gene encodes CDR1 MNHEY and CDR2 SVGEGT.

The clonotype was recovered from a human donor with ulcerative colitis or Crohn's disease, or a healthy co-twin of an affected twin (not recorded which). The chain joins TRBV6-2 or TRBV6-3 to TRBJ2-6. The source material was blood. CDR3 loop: CASSYVRTGANVLTF.